The next 29 T cell receptor beta chains were all read from a single sample in a study of blood T cell repertoires in COVID-19. Here immunoSEQ multiplex PCR was the method, and the copy in TCRdb shows in-frame clones only, minus some. Here the sample spans about 60,000 clones, 88% being singletons. The sample was peripheral blood. Every receptor here comes from an elderly woman with active COVID-19.

The chain is built from TRBV12-3 or TRBV12-4 and TRBJ2-7, with D possibly TRBD1 on 7 matching bases. The germline V and J ends were trimmed by 6 bases and 0 bases, with 9 bases remaining between them. The CDR3 has 13 amino acids. The CDR3 here is CASRRDSSYEQYF. CDR3 nucleotides: TGTGCCAGCAGGCGGGACAGCTCCTACGAGCAGTACTTC.

This rearrangement joins TRBV24-1 to TRBJ1-5; 8 nucleotides match TRBD1. The ends lost 6 bases at V and 5 bases at J; junction bases unmatched: 5. The CDR3 covers 14 residues. Germline V gene data show CDR1 as KGHDR and CDR2 as SFDVKD. The CDR3 coding sequence is TGTGCCACCAGTCCGACAGGGGTTCATCAGCCCCAGCATTTT. Encoded protein: CATSPTGVHQPQHF.

The rearrangement uses TRBV9 and TRBJ2-5; 9 nucleotides agree with TRBD1. This CDR3 is 15 amino acids long. V trimming: 3 bases; J trimming: 4 bases; junction bases outside the gene matches: 7. Germline-derived CDR1 and CDR2 are SGDLS and YYNGEE. The CDR3 reads CASSATPDRGETQYF. CDR3 coding DNA: TGTGCCAGCAGCGCAACCCCGGACAGGGGAGAGACCCAGTACTTC.

This chain uses TRBV7-8 with TRBJ2-1; 14 bases are a match to TRBD2. This CDR3 is 15 amino acids long. Per the germline V gene, CDR1 is SGHVS and CDR2 is FQNEAQ. V trimming: 6 bases; J trimming: 7 bases; junction bases outside the gene matches: 5. CDR3 bases: TGTGCCAGCAGGACTAGCGGGGGGGCCAGTAATGAGCAGTTCTTC. The encoded protein is CASRTSGGASNEQFF. Filled out from reference TRBV7-8 and TRBJ2-1, the complete variable domain reads GAGVSQSPRYKVAKRGQDVALRCDPISGHVSLFWYQQALGQGPEFLTYFQNEAQLDKSGLPSDRFFAERPEGSVSTLKIQRTQQEDSAVYLCASRTSGGASNEQFFGPGTRLTVL.

The chain joins TRBV18 to TRBJ2-5; the match to TRBD1 covers 9 bases. Per germline, CDR1 KGHSH and CDR2 LQKENI. The CDR3 loop spans 14 amino acids. V shed 5 bases, J shed 5 bases, and the junction held 6 bases outside the gene matches. The CDR3 region has the DNA TGTGCCAGCTCAACGGGACAGGGAGGGGAGACCCAGTACTTC. This codes for CASSTGQGGETQYF.

The chain employs TRBV7-9 and TRBJ2-5; 8 bases map to TRBD1. The CDR3 runs 14 residues. Germline V gene sequence: CDR1 SEHNR, CDR2 FQNEAQ (reference sequence). The V gene end was trimmed by 5 bases and the J gene end by 4 bases; junction bases not matched to a gene: 6. CDR3: CASSERTGLETQYF. CDR3 coding DNA: TGTGCCAGCAGCGAGAGGACAGGGCTAGAGACCCAGTACTTC.

V is TRBV6-2 or TRBV6-3 and J is TRBJ2-7; tentatively, D is TRBD1 (6 bases). Germline V gives CDR1 MNHEY, CDR2 SVGEGT. The CDR3 runs to 16 residues. The V and J ends lost 2 bases and 0 bases respectively, with 14 bases between them. The CDR3 coding sequence is TGTGCCAGCAGTTACCCCCCTTGGACAGTCTCCTACGAGCAGTACTTC. It is translated as CASSYPPWTVSYEQYF.

This clone showed up just once. The chain recombines TRBV11-2 with TRBJ2-5; 12 nucleotides align to TRBD2. After removal of 4 bases from V and 2 bases from J, the junction contained 5 bases not matched to a gene. Looked up from germline, CDR1 is SGHAT and CDR2 is FQNNGV. The CDR3 spans 16 residues. CDR3 residues: CASSSEGTSGQETQYF. CDR3 DNA sequence: TGTGCCAGCAGCTCAGAAGGGACTAGCGGGCAAGAGACCCAGTACTTC.

The gene calls are TRBV2 and TRBJ2-7; 9 nucleotides agree with TRBD1. Germline CDR1 and CDR2: SNHLY and FYNNEI. The CDR3 loop spans 16 amino acids. V lost 7 bases and J lost 6; bases outside the gene matches: 16. This chain's CDR3 is CASNRRGTGGLGEQYF. CDR3 nucleotides: TGTGCCAGCAACCGGCGAGGCACAGGGGGCCTTGGCGAGCAGTACTTC.

The chain carries TRBV28 and TRBJ2-5, with TRBD1 as a possible D gene (6 bases). Trimming took off 8 bases at V and 5 bases at J, with 21 bases between the two ends. CDR1 and CDR2 (germline): MDHEN, SYDVKM. The CDR3 length is 15 residues. In DNA form, the CDR3 reads TGTGCCAGCGGCCTCTACACAGGGTTCCGGGAGACCCAGTACTTC. As protein: CASGLYTGFRETQYF.

The V and J genes are TRBV4-3 and TRBJ1-4; D is unresolved. Per the germline V gene, CDR1 is LGHNA and CDR2 is YSLEER. The V end lost 1 base, the J end lost 0 bases, and 12 bases lay between the germline ends. The CDR3 is made up of 17 amino acids. This CDR3 is CASSQVFGSATNEKLFF. CDR3 coding DNA: TGCGCCAGCAGCCAAGTTTTCGGGTCTGCAACTAATGAAAAACTGTTTTTT.

V gene TRBV7-6 combines with J gene TRBJ2-5; TRBD2 matches at 9 bases. The CDR3 runs 19 residues. V lost 2 bases and J lost 0; bases outside the gene matches: 13. From germline, CDR1 is SGHVS and CDR2 FNYEAQ. CDR3 residues: CASSLRPPKSGGYQETQYF. The DNA of the CDR3 is TGTGCCAGCAGCTTAAGGCCCCCAAAGAGCGGGGGGTACCAAGAGACCCAGTACTTC. Full variable domain (remainder filled in from reference TRBV7-6 and TRBJ2-5): GAGVSQSPRYKVTKRGQDVALRCDPISGHVSLYWYRQALGQGPEFLTYFNYEAQQDKSGLPNDRFSAERPEGSISTLTIQRTEQRDSAMYRCASSLRPPKSGGYQETQYFGPGTRLLVL.

The rearrangement uses TRBV4-1 and TRBJ2-1; TRBD2 aligns across 9 bases. In germline, CDR1 is MGHRA, CDR2 YSYEKL. The CDR3 runs to 16 residues. V shed 0 bases, J shed 8 bases, and the junction held 8 bases outside the gene matches. CDR3 nucleotide sequence: TGCGCCAGCAGCCAAGATCTGGCTAGCGGGGTCCATGAGCAGTTCTTC. Translating it yields CASSQDLASGVHEQFF.

The chain links TRBV19 to TRBJ2-2; a possible D gene is TRBD2 (6 bases). Deletions cut 1 base from V and 5 bases from J, with 11 bases between. CDR1 is LNHDA and CDR2 is SQIVND in the germline V gene (reference sequence). The CDR3 contains 15 residues. The chain's CDR3 is CASSIVSGGTGELFF. Here the CDR3 DNA reads TGTGCCAGTAGTATAGTGTCAGGAGGGACCGGGGAGCTGTTTTTT.

J is TRBJ2-3 and V is TRBV7-8; 7 bases match TRBD1. The junction had 12 bases not matched to a gene; V was cut back by 6 bases and J by 3 bases. Germline CDR1 reads SGHVS; CDR2 reads FQNEAQ. The CDR3 loop spans 16 amino acids. The CDR3 loop reads CASSFRWDSGTDTQYF. The CDR3 bases are TGTGCCAGCAGTTTTCGTTGGGACAGCGGAACAGATACGCAGTATTTT.

The rearrangement uses TRBV5-1 and TRBJ2-5; 9 bases agree with TRBD2. Per the germline V gene, CDR1 is SGHRS and CDR2 is YFSETQ. This CDR3 is 14 amino acids long. V trimming: 7 bases; J trimming: 3 bases; junction bases outside the gene matches: 7. The CDR3 sequence: CASVRGGAEETQYF. DNA for the CDR3: TGCGCCAGCGTACGCGGGGGGGCCGAAGAGACCCAGTACTTC.

Comment on this clone: Its ends do not fully match the called genes, so a read error is possible. The chain combines TRBV7-7 with TRBJ2-7, with TRBD1 matching over 8 bases. Germline V gives CDR1 SSHAT, CDR2 FNYEAQ (reference sequence). The CDR3 is 15 residues long. CDR3 residues: CASSPSGDRNHEQYF. The DNA for the CDR3 is TGTGCTAGCAGCCCTAGTGGGGACAGGAACCACGAGCAGTACTTC. The full variable domain, in which reference TRBV7-7 and TRBJ2-7 provide the parts outside the CDR3, is GAGVSQSPRYKVTKRGQDVTLRCDPISSHATLYWYQQALGQGPEFLTYFNYEAQPDKSGLPSDRFSAERPEGSISTLTIQRTEQRDSAMYRCASSPSGDRNHEQYFGPGTRLTVT.

The rearrangement uses TRBV9 and TRBJ1-6; tentative D call: TRBD1 (5 bases). The CDR3 spans 20 residues. Germline values: CDR1 SGDLS, CDR2 YYNGEE. The V gene lost 3 bases and the J gene lost 0 bases, with 22 bases spanning the gap. The CDR3 DNA follows: TGTGCCAGCAGCGCCGAATCCGGGGCCCGAGCGGGCTCCTATAATTCACCCCTCCACTTT. Its translation: CASSAESGARAGSYNSPLHF. Using reference TRBV9 and TRBJ1-6 for the parts outside the CDR3, the full variable domain is DSGVTQTPKHLITATGQRVTLRCSPRSGDLSVYWYQQSLDQGLQFLIQYYNGEERAKGNILERFSAQQFPDLHSELNLSSLELGDSALYFCASSAESGARAGSYNSPLHFGNGTRLTVT.

The chain links TRBV27 to TRBJ2-7; 7 nucleotides agree with TRBD2. This CDR3 comprises 16 residues. CDR1 MNHEY and CDR2 SMNVEV come from the germline V gene (reference sequence). The V gene end was trimmed by 5 bases and the J gene end by 4 bases; junction bases not matched to a gene: 14. The CDR3 DNA sequence: TGTGCCAGCAGTGTCCAGCCATACAGCGGGGTTTACGAGCAGTACTTC. Its translation is CASSVQPYSGVYEQYF.

The chain recombines TRBV5-1 with TRBJ2-3, with 9 bases matching TRBD2. The CDR3 has 16 residues. V dropped 4 bases and J dropped 0; count of bases not matched to a gene: 6. Germline CDR1 and CDR2: SGHRS and YFSETQ. The CDR3 DNA sequence: TGCGCCAGCAGCATGCGACTAGCGGTGAGCACAGATACGCAGTATTTT. Protein product: CASSMRLAVSTDTQYF. The full variable domain, completed using reference TRBV5-1 and TRBJ2-3, is KAGVTQTPRYLIKTRGQQVTLSCSPISGHRSVSWYQQTPGQGLQFLFEYFSETQRNKGNFPGRFSGRQFSNSRSEMNVSTLELGDSALYLCASSMRLAVSTDTQYFGPGTRLTVL.

The rearrangement links TRBV7-2 to TRBJ1-2, with 9 bases that match TRBD1. V lost 5 bases, J lost 6 bases, and 13 bases stayed unmatched. Germline loops: CDR1 SGHTA, CDR2 FQGNSA. The length of the CDR3 is 16 residues. CDR3 in DNA: TGTGCCAGCAGCCCCTTCGTAGGGGACAGGGAAGATGGCTACACCTTC. Translating it yields CASSPFVGDREDGYTF.

This sequence joins TRBV7-3 and TRBJ2-1, with 9 positions matching TRBD2. Germline values: CDR1 SGHTA, CDR2 FQGTGA. The J segment lost 2 bases and the V segment lost 5 bases, leaving 4 bases of the junction unmatched. The CDR3 length is 15 residues. CDR3 sequence (DNA): TGTGCCAGCAGCCAGAGCGGGGGGACCTACAATGAGCAGTTCTTC. Translating gives CASSQSGGTYNEQFF. Full variable domain (outside the CDR3, taken from reference TRBV7-3 and TRBJ2-1): GAGVSQTPSNKVTEKGKYVELRCDPISGHTALYWYRQSLGQGPEFLIYFQGTGAADDSGLPNDRFFAVRPEGSVSTLKIQRTERGDSAVYLCASSQSGGTYNEQFFGPGTRLTVL.

This sequence joins TRBV2 and TRBJ2-1, with D possibly being TRBD1 (6 bases). The CDR3 sequence is 13 residues long. V lost 6 bases and J 8 bases, leaving 14 bases between the germline ends. The germline V gene has CDR1 SNHLY and CDR2 FYNNEI. This CDR3 is CASRTDSVDEQFF. The CDR3 bases are TGTGCCAGCAGAACGGACAGTGTAGATGAGCAGTTCTTC.

This clone was observed a few times. The chain is built from TRBV27 and TRBJ1-6, with D maybe TRBD1 (6 bases). Germline CDR1 MNHEY, CDR2 SMNVEV (reference sequence). The CDR3 is 16 residues long. V was shortened by 5 bases and J by 6 bases, with 17 bases between the two germline ends. The CDR3: CASSPGTPAGNSPLHF. CDR3 DNA: TGTGCCAGCAGTCCCGGGACACCGGCGGGTAATTCACCCCTCCACTTT.

This clone appeared a single time. The chain recombines TRBV27 with TRBJ2-7; maybe TRBD1 (6 bases). The CDR3 has 14 residues. Trimming took 6 bases from V and 5 from J, leaving 17 bases between them. Germline values: CDR1 MNHEY, CDR2 SMNVEV (reference sequence). CDR3 DNA sequence: TGTGCCAGCAGCTTAAGTACCAGGGGCCACGAGCAGTACTTC. This sequence encodes CASSLSTRGHEQYF.

This clone was found once. The chain links TRBV30 to TRBJ2-1; 16 nucleotides align to TRBD2. CDR1 is GTSNPN and CDR2 is SVGIG in the germline V gene (reference sequence). Unmatched junction bases numbered 5, after V lost 8 bases and J lost 1 base. CDR3 size: 16 residues. The CDR3 region is CAGTSGGAESYNEQFF. The CDR3 bases are TGTGCCGGGACTAGCGGGGGGGCCGAGTCCTACAATGAGCAGTTCTTC. Looking up the rest from reference TRBV30 and TRBJ2-1 gives the full variable domain: SQTIHQWPATLVQPVGSPLSLECTVEGTSNPNLYWYRQAAGRGLQLLFYSVGIGQISSEVPQNLSASRPQDRQFILSSKKLLLSDSGFYLCAGTSGGAESYNEQFFGPGTRLTVL.

The chain carries TRBV3-1 (or the pseudogene TRBV3-2) and TRBJ2-5; D possibly corresponds to TRBD2 (6 bases). V gave up 8 bases and J gave up 5 bases, with 6 bases separating them. The germline V gene encodes CDR1 LGHDT and CDR2 YNNKEL (reference sequence). The CDR3 contains 10 residues. Written as DNA, the CDR3 is TGTGCCAGCCGGGGGGAGACCCAGTACTTC. Translating gives CASRGETQYF.

V gene TRBV5-5 combines with J gene TRBJ2-7; the match to TRBD1 covers 7 bases. The CDR3 totals 14 residues. J was trimmed by 0 bases and V by 3 bases; bases with no gene match: 3. The germline V gene has CDR1 SGHKS and CDR2 YYEKEE (reference sequence). CDR3 amino acids: CASSWGQISYEQYF. CDR3 DNA: TGTGCCAGCAGCTGGGGACAGATCTCCTACGAGCAGTACTTC.

This clone has a single count. This chain uses TRBV11-2 with TRBJ2-7; 9 positions agree with TRBD1. V shed 3 bases and J 8 bases; nucleotides not matched to a gene: 2. Germline values: CDR1 SGHAT, CDR2 FQNNGV. This CDR3 comprises 12 residues. This CDR3 reads CASSFNRGQQYF. The CDR3 region has the DNA TGTGCCAGCAGCTTTAACAGGGGGCAGCAGTACTTC.